A selection of T cell receptor beta chains follows, all from one sample in a study of cytomegalovirus exposure and HLA in healthy donors. Clones were read by immunoSEQ multiplex PCR, and TCRdb kept only the in-frame ones, dropping some. The sample includes roughly 100,000 clones, just over 70% of them seen just once. The sequenced sample was PBMCs. The receptors shown here come from a boy between 10 and 17 years old in good health and CMV-seronegative. Both conserved end residues are part of each CDR3. A D gene is named only where the DNA matches it firmly. Clone size is not always given. Where it is, it says once, few, many or a class for expanded clones.

D: NA
size: NA
J: TRBJ2-7
V: TRBV5-1
length: 14
DNA: TGCGCCAGCAGCTTGGATCCCGGGGCCTACGAGCAGTACTTC
CDR3: CASSLDPGAYEQYF

D: NA
size: NA
J: TRBJ2-1
V: TRBV9
length: 15
DNA: TGTGCCAGCAGCGTAGCAGGGTTGTCCTACAATGAGCAGTTCTTC
CDR3: CASSVAGLSYNEQFF

D: TRBD1
size: NA
J: TRBJ1-4
V: TRBV7-9
length: 15
DNA: TGTGCCAGCAGCGGGAGGATCAGGGGGAATGAAAAACTGTTTTTT
CDR3: CASSGRIRGNEKLFF

D: TRBD2
size: NA
J: TRBJ2-3
V: TRBV6-1
length: 14
DNA: TGTGCCAGCTACCTAGCGGGGGGCACAGATACGCAGTATTTT
CDR3: CASYLAGGTDTQYF

D: NA
size: NA
J: TRBJ1-1
V: TRBV5-4
length: 15
DNA: TGTGCCAGCAGCCAGGTATTTTGGGGAGGGACTGAAGCTTTCTTT
CDR3: CASSQVFWGGTEAFF

D: NA
size: NA
J: TRBJ2-3
V: TRBV28
length: 16
DNA: TGTGCCAGCAGTTATGGACTCTTAACTAGCACAGATACGCAGTATTTT
CDR3: CASSYGLLTSTDTQYF

D: TRBD2
size: NA
J: TRBJ2-1
V: TRBV27
length: 18
DNA: TGTGCCAGCAGTTGGGGACTAGCGGGAGGCCGGGATATGGATGAGCAGTTCTTC
CDR3: CASSWGLAGGRDMDEQFF

D: NA
size: NA
J: TRBJ2-7
V: TRBV27
length: 12
DNA: TGTGCCAGCAGCGGGCGGGGTTACGAGCAGTACTTC
CDR3: CASSGRGYEQYF

D: TRBD2
size: NA
J: TRBJ2-2
V: TRBV7-3
length: 20
DNA: TGTGCCAGCAGCTTAACGACTAGCGGGGGCCCTATTTCGGGGACCGGGGAGCTGTTTTTT
CDR3: CASSLTTSGGPISGTGELFF

D: TRBD1
size: NA
J: TRBJ1-2
V: TRBV15
length: 14
DNA: TGTGCCACCAGCAGGGACAGGGGTAACTATGGCTACACCTTC
CDR3: CATSRDRGNYGYTF

D: TRBD1
size: NA
J: TRBJ2-5
V: TRBV10-3
length: 13
DNA: TGTGCCATCAGTGAACAGGGGAAAGAGACCCAGTACTTC
CDR3: CAISEQGKETQYF

D: NA
size: once
J: TRBJ1-1
V: TRBV5-1
length: 14
DNA: TGCGCCAGCAGTCCCGTTCCTATGAACACTGAAGCTTTCTTT
CDR3: CASSPVPMNTEAFF

D: NA
size: NA
J: TRBJ1-2
V: TRBV6-6
length: 15
DNA: TGTGCCAGCAGTCCCCTAGAAGGGAATGAGGGTGGCTACACCTTC
CDR3: CASSPLEGNEGGYTF

D: NA
size: few
J: TRBJ1-3
V: TRBV10-3
length: 12
DNA: TGTGCCATCGCGGCGTCTGGAAACACCATATATTTT
CDR3: CAIAASGNTIYF

D: NA
size: NA
J: TRBJ2-3
V: TRBV5-1
length: 14
DNA: TGCGCCAGCAGCCAGGCAGTAGGTACAGATACGCAGTATTTT
CDR3: CASSQAVGTDTQYF

D: TRBD1
size: NA
J: TRBJ1-2
V: TRBV6-5
length: 14
DNA: TGTGCCAGCAGGAACAGGGGGCGCGACTATGGCTACACCTTC
CDR3: CASRNRGRDYGYTF

D: TRBD1
size: NA
J: TRBJ2-7
V: TRBV7-6
length: 16
DNA: TGTGCCAGCAGCTTACTCCAAGGACAGGGTCTTGGCGAGCAGTACTTC
CDR3: CASSLLQGQGLGEQYF

D: TRBD1
size: few
J: TRBJ2-5
V: TRBV9
length: 16
DNA: TGTGCCAGCAGCCCGGAGACAGGGTCGGGAACAGGGACCCAGTACTTC
CDR3: CASSPETGSGTGTQYF

D: TRBD2
size: NA
J: TRBJ2-3
V: TRBV6-6
length: 15
DNA: TGTGCCAGCAGCCCCCTAGCGGGGGGATCAGATACGCAGTATTTT
CDR3: CASSPLAGGSDTQYF

D: TRBD1
size: few
J: TRBJ1-1
V: TRBV5-1
length: 14
DNA: TGCGCCAGCAGCTTGGACAGGGGCGTCACTGAAGCTTTCTTT
CDR3: CASSLDRGVTEAFF

D: NA
size: NA
J: TRBJ1-4
V: TRBV30
length: 15
DNA: TGTGCCTGGAGTGTACTGGGGGGGGAGAATGAAAAACTGTTTTTT
CDR3: CAWSVLGGENEKLFF

D: TRBD2
size: NA
J: TRBJ2-7
V: TRBV15
length: 14
DNA: TGTGCCACCAGCAGAGTCAGCGGGGACTACGAGCAGTACTTC
CDR3: CATSRVSGDYEQYF

D: TRBD1
size: NA
J: TRBJ1-2
V: TRBV6-5
length: 13
DNA: TGTGCCAGCAGTTTCAGACAGGGACGCGGCTACACCTTC
CDR3: CASSFRQGRGYTF

D: TRBD2
size: NA
J: TRBJ2-1
V: TRBV7-6
length: 15
DNA: TGTGCCAGCAGCGACCCGGGACTAGCAAGCAATGAGCAGTTCTTC
CDR3: CASSDPGLASNEQFF

D: TRBD1
size: NA
J: TRBJ1-2
V: TRBV14
length: 13
DNA: TGTGCCAGCAGCCAAGACAGGGGGCTTGGCTACACCTTC
CDR3: CASSQDRGLGYTF

D: TRBD2
size: NA
J: TRBJ2-3
V: TRBV10-3
length: 15
DNA: TGTGCCATCAGTGAAGGCGGGAGAAGCACAGATACGCAGTATTTT
CDR3: CAISEGGRSTDTQYF

D: NA
size: NA
J: TRBJ1-4
V: TRBV5-1
length: 14
DNA: TGCGCCAGCAGCTTGGGCGCGGTCGGATCAGGGCTGTTTTTT
CDR3: CASSLGAVGSGLFF

D: NA
size: NA
J: TRBJ2-7
V: TRBV28
length: 14
DNA: TGTGCCAGCAGTTTGGGACTTCCCTCCTACGAGCAGTACTTC
CDR3: CASSLGLPSYEQYF

D: NA
size: NA
J: TRBJ1-3
V: TRBV7-8
length: 13
DNA: TGTGCCAGCAGCCCCCCCCGGGAAAACACCATATATTTT
CDR3: CASSPPRENTIYF

D: NA
size: NA
J: TRBJ2-5
V: TRBV2
length: 14
DNA: TGTGCCAGCAGCGGGGGACTGCAGCAAGAGACCCAGTACTTC
CDR3: CASSGGLQQETQYF

D: NA
size: NA
J: TRBJ2-7
V: TRBV30
length: 12
DNA: TGTGCCTGGTGCAGGGCCTACGGCGAGCAGTACTTC
CDR3: CAWCRAYGEQYF

D: TRBD2
size: NA
J: TRBJ2-5
V: TRBV7-9
length: 15
DNA: TGTGCCAGCCGAACTAGCGGGGGTGGGAAAGAGACCCAGTACTTC
CDR3: CASRTSGGGKETQYF

D: TRBD2
size: NA
J: TRBJ2-5
V: TRBV5-1
length: 16
DNA: TGCGCCAGCAGCTCCTCCGGGACTAGCGGGGGAGAGACCCAGTACTTC
CDR3: CASSSSGTSGGETQYF

D: TRBD1
size: few
J: TRBJ2-3
V: TRBV4-1
length: 16
DNA: TGCGCCAGCAGCCACCCAAGGGACAGGGTGATCGGTACGCAGTATTTT
CDR3: CASSHPRDRVIGTQYF

D: NA
size: few
J: TRBJ1-1
V: TRBV11-2
length: 15
DNA: TGTGCCAGCAGCTTAGGTCGGGGGAGAGACACTGAAGCTTTCTTT
CDR3: CASSLGRGRDTEAFF

D: TRBD2
size: once
J: TRBJ2-1
V: TRBV5-6
length: 15
DNA: TGTGCCAGCAGCTTGGAGCGGGGGCAGTACAATGAGCAGTTCTTC
CDR3: CASSLERGQYNEQFF

D: NA
size: once
J: TRBJ2-1
V: TRBV30
length: 15
DNA: TGTGCCTGGAGTGTAGTTCTCTACTCCTACAATGAGCAGTTCTTC
CDR3: CAWSVVLYSYNEQFF

D: NA
size: NA
J: TRBJ2-3
V: TRBV19
length: 16
DNA: TGTGCCAGTAGTTTCCGAGGTCCATCCTCAACAGATACGCAGTATTTT
CDR3: CASSFRGPSSTDTQYF

D: NA
size: NA
J: TRBJ1-2
V: TRBV5-4
length: 12
DNA: TGTGCCAGCAGCTTATCAGGCTATGGCTACACCTTC
CDR3: CASSLSGYGYTF

D: NA
size: few
J: TRBJ1-1
V: TRBV5-1
length: 14
DNA: TGCGCCAGCAGCTTGGTCGCGTTGAACACTGAAGCTTTCTTT
CDR3: CASSLVALNTEAFF

D: NA
size: NA
J: TRBJ1-2
V: TRBV5-6
length: 15
DNA: TGTGCCAGCAGCTTGGGAGGGTTTCTTCTGTTTGGCTACACCTTC
CDR3: CASSLGGFLLFGYTF

D: NA
size: NA
J: TRBJ1-1
V: TRBV6-5
length: 13
DNA: TGTGCCAGCAGTTACTCCGGGAGAGGCCCAGCTTTCTTT
CDR3: CASSYSGRGPAFF

D: NA
size: NA
J: TRBJ1-5
V: TRBV28
length: 16
DNA: TGTGCCAGCAGTTTCTTGTTGGGTAACAGGGACCAGCCCCAGCATTTT
CDR3: CASSFLLGNRDQPQHF

D: TRBD1
size: NA
J: TRBJ1-6
V: TRBV5-4
length: 17
DNA: TGTGCCAGCAGCTCCCGGGACAGGGGGATTGGGAATTCACCCCTCCACTTT
CDR3: CASSSRDRGIGNSPLHF

D: NA
size: once
J: TRBJ2-3
V: TRBV4-3
length: 15
DNA: TGCGCCAGCAGCCACGATGGGGGGGGCCGAGATACGCAGTATTTT
CDR3: CASSHDGGGRDTQYF

D: NA
size: NA
J: TRBJ1-2
V: TRBV7-2
length: 13
DNA: TGTGCCAGCAGCTTAGAGCCGGGGGTTGGCTACACCTTC
CDR3: CASSLEPGVGYTF

D: TRBD1
size: NA
J: TRBJ1-1
V: TRBV19
length: 14
DNA: TGTGCCAGTAGTATACCCCCCAGGGGGACTGAAGCTTTCTTT
CDR3: CASSIPPRGTEAFF

D: TRBD2
size: few
J: TRBJ2-7
V: TRBV6-1
length: 16
DNA: TGTGCCAGCAGTGGGGCCGAGCCCGGGACTAGGAATGAGCAGTACTTC
CDR3: CASSGAEPGTRNEQYF